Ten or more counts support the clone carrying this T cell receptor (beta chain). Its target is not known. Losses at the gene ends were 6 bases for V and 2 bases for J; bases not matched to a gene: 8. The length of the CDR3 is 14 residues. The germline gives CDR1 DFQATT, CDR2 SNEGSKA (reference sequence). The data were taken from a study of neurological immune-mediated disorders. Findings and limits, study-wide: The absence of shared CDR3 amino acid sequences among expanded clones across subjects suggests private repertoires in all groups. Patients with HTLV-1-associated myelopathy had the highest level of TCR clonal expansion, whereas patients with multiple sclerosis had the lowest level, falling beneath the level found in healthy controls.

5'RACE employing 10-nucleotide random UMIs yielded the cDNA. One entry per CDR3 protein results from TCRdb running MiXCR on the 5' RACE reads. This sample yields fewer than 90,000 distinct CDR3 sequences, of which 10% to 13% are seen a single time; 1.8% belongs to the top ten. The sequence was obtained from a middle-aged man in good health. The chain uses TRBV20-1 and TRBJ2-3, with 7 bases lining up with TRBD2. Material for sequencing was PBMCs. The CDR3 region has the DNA TGCAGTGCCCGTACTAGCGCCACCACAGATACGCAGTATTTT. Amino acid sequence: CSARTSATTDTQYF.